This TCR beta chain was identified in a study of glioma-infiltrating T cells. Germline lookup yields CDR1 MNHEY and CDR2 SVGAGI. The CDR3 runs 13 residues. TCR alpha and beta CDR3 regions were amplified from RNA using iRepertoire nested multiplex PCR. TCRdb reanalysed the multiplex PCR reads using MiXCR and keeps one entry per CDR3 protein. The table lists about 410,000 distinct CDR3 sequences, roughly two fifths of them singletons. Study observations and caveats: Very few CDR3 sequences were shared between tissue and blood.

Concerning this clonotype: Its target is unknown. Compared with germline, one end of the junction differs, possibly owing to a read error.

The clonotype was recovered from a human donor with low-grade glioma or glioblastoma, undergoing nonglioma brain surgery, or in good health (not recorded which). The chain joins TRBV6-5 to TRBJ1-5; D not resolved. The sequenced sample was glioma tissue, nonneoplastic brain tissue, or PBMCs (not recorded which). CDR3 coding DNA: TGTGCCTGCAGTTACTTCCCTGGACAGCCCCAGCATTTT. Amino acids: CACSYFPGQPQHF.